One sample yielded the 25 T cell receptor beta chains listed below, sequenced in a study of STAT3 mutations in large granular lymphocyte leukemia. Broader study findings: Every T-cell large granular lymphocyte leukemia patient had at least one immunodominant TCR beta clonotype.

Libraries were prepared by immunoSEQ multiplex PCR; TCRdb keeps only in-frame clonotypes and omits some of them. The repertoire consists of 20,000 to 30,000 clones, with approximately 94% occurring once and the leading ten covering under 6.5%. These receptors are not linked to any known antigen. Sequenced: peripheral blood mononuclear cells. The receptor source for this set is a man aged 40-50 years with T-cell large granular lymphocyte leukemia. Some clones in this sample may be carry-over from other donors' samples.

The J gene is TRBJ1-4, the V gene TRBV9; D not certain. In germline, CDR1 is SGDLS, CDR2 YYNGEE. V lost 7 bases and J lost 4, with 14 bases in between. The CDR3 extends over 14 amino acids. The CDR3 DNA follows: TGTGCCAGCGGTGTGGACGGACGTAATGAAAAACTGTTTTTT. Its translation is CASGVDGRNEKLFF.

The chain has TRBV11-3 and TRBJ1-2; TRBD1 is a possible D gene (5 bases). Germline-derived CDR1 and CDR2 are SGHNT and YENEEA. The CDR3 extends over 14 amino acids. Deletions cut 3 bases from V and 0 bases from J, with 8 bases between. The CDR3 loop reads CASSLTEANYGYTF. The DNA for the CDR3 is TGTGCCAGCAGCTTGACAGAAGCTAACTATGGCTACACCTTC.

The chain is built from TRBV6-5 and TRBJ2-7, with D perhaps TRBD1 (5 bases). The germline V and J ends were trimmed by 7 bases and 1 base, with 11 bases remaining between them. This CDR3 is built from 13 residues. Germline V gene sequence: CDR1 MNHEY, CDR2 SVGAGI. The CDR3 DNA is TGTGCCAGCACCATACCAGGGTCCTACGAGCAGTACTTC. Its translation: CASTIPGSYEQYF.

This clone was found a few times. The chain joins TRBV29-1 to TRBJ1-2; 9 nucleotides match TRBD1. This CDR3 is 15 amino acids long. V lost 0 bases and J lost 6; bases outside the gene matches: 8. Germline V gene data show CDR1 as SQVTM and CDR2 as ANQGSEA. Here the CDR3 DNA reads TGCAGCGTTGAAGATCCCGGACAGGGGAGGGATGGCTACACCTTC. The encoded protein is CSVEDPGQGRDGYTF.

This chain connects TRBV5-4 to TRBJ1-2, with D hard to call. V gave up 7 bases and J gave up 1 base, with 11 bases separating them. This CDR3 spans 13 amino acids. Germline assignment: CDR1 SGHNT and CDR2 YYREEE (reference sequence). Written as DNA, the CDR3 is TGTGCCAGCGCCCCAATTAATAACTATGGCTACACCTTC. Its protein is CASAPINNYGYTF.

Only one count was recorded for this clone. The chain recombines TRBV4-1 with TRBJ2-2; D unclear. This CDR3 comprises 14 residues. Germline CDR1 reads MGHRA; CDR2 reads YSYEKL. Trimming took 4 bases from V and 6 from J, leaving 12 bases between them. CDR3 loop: CASSPRADPGELFF. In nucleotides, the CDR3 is TGCGCCAGCAGCCCCCGCGCCGATCCCGGGGAGCTGTTTTTT.

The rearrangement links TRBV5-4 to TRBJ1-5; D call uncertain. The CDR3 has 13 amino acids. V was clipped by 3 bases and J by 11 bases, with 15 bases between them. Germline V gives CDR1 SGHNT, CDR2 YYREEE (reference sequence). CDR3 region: CASSSGLAEAQHF. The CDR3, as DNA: TGTGCCAGCAGCTCAGGACTCGCCGAGGCCCAGCATTTT.

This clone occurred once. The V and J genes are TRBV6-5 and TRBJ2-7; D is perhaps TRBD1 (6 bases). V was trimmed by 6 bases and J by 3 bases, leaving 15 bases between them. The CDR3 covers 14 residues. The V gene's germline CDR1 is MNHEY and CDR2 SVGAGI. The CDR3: CASSLGQLDYEQYF. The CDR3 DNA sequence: TGTGCCAGCAGCCTAGGACAGCTGGACTACGAGCAGTACTTC.

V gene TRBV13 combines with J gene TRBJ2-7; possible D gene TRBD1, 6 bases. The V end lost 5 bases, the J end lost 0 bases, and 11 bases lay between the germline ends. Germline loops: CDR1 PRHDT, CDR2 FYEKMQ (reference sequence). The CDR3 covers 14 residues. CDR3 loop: CASSRQAFSYEQYF. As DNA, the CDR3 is TGTGCCAGCAGCCGACAGGCTTTCTCCTACGAGCAGTACTTC.

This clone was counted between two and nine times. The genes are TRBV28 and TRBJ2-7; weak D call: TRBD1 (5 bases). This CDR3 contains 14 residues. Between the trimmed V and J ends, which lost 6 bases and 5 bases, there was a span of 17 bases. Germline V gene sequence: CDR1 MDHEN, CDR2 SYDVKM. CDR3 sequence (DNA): TGTGCCAGCAGCCCATCAGACGACAGAGACGAGCAGTACTTC. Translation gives CASSPSDDRDEQYF.

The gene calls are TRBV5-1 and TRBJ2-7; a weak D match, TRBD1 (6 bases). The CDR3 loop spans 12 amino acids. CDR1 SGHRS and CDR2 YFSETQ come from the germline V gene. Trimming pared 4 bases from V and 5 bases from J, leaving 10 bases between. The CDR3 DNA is TGCGCCAGCAGCATTACAGGGAACGAGCAGTACTTC. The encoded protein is CASSITGNEQYF.

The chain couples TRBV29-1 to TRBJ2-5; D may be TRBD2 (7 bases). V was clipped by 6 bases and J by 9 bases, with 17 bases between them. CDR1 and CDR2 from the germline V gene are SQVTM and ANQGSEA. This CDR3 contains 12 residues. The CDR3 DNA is TGCAGCGTAGTCTCCAGGGGAGGGGCCCAGTACTTC. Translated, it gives CSVVSRGGAQYF.

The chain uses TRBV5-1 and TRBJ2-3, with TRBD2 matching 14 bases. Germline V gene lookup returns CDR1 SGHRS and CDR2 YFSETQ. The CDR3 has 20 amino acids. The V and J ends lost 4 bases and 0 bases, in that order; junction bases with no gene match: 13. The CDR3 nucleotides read TGCGCCAGCAGCCGCGCCCGGACTAGCGGGGGGACCTCTAGCACAGATACGCAGTATTTT. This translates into CASSRARTSGGTSSTDTQYF.

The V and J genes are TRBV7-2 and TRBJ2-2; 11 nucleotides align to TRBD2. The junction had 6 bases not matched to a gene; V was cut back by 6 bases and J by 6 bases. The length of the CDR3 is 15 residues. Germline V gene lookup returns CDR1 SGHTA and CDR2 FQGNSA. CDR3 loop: CASSNSGGAAGELFF. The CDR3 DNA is TGTGCCAGCAGTAATAGCGGGGGGGCTGCCGGGGAGCTGTTTTTT. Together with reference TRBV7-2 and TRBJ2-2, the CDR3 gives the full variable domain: GAGVSQSPSNKVTEKGKDVELRCDPISGHTALYWYRQSLGQGLEFLIYFQGNSAPDKSGLPSDRFSAERTGGSVSTLTIQRTQQEDSAVYLCASSNSGGAAGELFFGEGSRLTVL.

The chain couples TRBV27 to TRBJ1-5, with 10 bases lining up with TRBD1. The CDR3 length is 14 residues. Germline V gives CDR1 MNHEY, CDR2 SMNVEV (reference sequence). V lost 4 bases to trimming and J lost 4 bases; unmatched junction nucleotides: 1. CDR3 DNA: TGTGCCAGCAGTTGGACAGGGGGTAATCAGCCCCAGCATTTT. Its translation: CASSWTGGNQPQHF.

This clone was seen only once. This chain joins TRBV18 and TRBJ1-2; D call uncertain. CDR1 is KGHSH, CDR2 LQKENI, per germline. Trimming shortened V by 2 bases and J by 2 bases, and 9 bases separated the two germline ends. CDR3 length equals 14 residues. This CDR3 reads CASSPGGPNYGYTF. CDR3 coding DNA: TGTGCCAGCTCACCAGGCGGACCGAACTATGGCTACACCTTC.

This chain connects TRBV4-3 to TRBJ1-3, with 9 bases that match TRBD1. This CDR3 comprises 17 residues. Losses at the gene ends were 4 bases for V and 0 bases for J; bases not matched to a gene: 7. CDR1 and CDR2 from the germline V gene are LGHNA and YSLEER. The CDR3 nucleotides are TGCGCCAGCAGCCCGCAGACAGGGGGGAGCTCTGGAAACACCATATATTTT. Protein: CASSPQTGGSSGNTIYF.

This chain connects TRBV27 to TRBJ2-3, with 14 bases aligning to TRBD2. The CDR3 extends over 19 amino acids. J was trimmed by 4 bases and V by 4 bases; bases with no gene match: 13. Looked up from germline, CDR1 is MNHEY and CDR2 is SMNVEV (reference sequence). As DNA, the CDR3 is TGTGCCAGCAGTTCGTGGACTAGCGGGGGGTCGGATCTGGCAGATACGCAGTATTTT. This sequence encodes CASSSWTSGGSDLADTQYF.

Here the CDR3 reads CASSRSGVGYGYTF. The CDR3 DNA reads TGTGCCAGCAGCCGCTCAGGAGTGGGATATGGCTACACCTTC. This rearrangement joins TRBV14 to TRBJ1-2, with D hard to call. Trimming cost V 4 bases and J 5 bases, with 14 bases left between them. The CDR3 extends over 14 amino acids. The germline V gene has CDR1 SGHDN and CDR2 FVKESK.

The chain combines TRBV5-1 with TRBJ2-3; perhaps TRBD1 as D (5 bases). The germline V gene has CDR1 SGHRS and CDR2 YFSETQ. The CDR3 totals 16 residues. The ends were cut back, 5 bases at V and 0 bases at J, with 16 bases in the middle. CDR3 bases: TGCGCCAGCAGAAGTTTGACAGACGATAGCACAGATACGCAGTATTTT. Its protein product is CASRSLTDDSTDTQYF. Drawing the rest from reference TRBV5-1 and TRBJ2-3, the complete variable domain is KAGVTQTPRYLIKTRGQQVTLSCSPISGHRSVSWYQQTPGQGLQFLFEYFSETQRNKGNFPGRFSGRQFSNSRSEMNVSTLELGDSALYLCASRSLTDDSTDTQYFGPGTRLTVL.

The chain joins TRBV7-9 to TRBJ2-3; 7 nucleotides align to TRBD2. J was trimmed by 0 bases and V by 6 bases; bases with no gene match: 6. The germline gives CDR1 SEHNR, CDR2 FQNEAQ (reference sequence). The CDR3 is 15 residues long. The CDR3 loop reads CASRPTSTSTDTQYF. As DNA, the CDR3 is TGTGCCAGCAGACCGACTAGCACCAGCACAGATACGCAGTATTTT.

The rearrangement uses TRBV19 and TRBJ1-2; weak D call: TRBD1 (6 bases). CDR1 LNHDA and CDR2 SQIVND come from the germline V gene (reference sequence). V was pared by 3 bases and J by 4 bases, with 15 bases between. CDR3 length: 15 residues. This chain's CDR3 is CASSIPGGALYGYTF. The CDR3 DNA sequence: TGTGCCAGTAGTATTCCTGGGGGCGCCCTCTATGGCTACACCTTC.

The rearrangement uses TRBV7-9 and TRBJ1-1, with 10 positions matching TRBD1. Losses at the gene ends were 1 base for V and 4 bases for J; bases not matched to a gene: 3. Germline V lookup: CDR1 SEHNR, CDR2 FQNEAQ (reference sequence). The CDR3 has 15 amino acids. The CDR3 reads CASSLVRTGGTEAFF. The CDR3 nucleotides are TGTGCCAGCAGCTTAGTAAGGACAGGGGGCACTGAAGCTTTCTTT.

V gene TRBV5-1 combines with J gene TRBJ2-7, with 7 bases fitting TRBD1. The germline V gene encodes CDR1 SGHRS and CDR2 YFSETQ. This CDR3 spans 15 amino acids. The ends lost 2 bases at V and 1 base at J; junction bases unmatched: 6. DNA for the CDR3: TGCGCCAGCAGCTTTGGACAGGTCGGGTCCTACGAGCAGTACTTC. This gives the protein CASSFGQVGSYEQYF.

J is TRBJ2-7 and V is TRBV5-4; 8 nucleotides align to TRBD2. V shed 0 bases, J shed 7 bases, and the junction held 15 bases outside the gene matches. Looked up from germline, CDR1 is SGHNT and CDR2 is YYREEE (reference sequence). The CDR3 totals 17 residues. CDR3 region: CASSLDPWAGGTEEQYF. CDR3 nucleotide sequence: TGTGCCAGCAGCTTGGACCCGTGGGCGGGGGGTACGGAAGAGCAGTACTTC.